This entry features one TCR beta chain sequence. Its matching antigen is unknown. TCRdb's copy holds only in-frame clones and misses some; the assay was immunoSEQ multiplex PCR. The sample gives about 1 million clones, about 77% of which show up once; around 1.5% is in the top ten. The CDR3 length is 13 residues. Per the germline V gene, CDR1 is SGHNT and CDR2 is YYREEE (reference sequence). V lost 2 bases, J lost 13 bases, and 18 bases lay in between. This sample was taken from a study of shared clonotypes between healthy human individuals. Study conclusions and caveats: Across four donors, naive CD4 shared 5% to 6%, naive CD8 more than 3%, memory CD4 roughly 2.1%, memory CD8 under 0.5%.

The chain is built from TRBV5-4 and TRBJ1-1, with D perhaps TRBD1 (5 bases). This clonotype originated in a man between 18 and 29 years old in good health. Sequenced: memory CD4+ T cells sorted from blood. The subset was: CD45RA-negative fraction. The CDR3 loop is CASSFPGALGYFF. CDR3 DNA sequence: TGTGCCAGCAGCTTCCCCGGGGCGCTCGGGTATTTCTTT.